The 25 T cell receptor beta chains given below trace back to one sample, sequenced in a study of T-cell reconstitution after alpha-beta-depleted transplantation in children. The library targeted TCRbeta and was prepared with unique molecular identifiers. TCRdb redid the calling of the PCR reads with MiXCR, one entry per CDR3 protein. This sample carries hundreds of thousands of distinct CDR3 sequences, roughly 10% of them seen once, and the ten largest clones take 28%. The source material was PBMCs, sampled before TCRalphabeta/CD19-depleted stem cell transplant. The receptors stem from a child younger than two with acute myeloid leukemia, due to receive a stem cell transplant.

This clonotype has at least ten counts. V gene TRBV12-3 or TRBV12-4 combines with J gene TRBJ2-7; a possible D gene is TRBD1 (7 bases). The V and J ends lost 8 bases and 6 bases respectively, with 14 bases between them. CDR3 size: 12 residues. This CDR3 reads CASGLQGGEQYF. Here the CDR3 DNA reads TGTGCCAGCGGCCTGCAGGGGGGCGAGCAGTACTTC.

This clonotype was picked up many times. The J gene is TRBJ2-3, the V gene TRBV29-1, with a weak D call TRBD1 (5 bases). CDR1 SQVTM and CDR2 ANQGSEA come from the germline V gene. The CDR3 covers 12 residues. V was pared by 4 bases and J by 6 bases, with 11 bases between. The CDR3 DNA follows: TGCAGCGTTGGGGGCCATGGGGATACGCAGTATTTT. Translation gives CSVGGHGDTQYF.

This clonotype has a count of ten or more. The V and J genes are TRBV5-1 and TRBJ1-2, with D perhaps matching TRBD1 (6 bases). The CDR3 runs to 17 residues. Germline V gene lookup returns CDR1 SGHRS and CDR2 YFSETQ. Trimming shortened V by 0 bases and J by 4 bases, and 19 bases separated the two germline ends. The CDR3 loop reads CASSLAGTPDGSYGYTF. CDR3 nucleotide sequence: TGCGCCAGCAGCTTGGCGGGGACACCGGATGGGAGCTATGGCTACACCTTC.

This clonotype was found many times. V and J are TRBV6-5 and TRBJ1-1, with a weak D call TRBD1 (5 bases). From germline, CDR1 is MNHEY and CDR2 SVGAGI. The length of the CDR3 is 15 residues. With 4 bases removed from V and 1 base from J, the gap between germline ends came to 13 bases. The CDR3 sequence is CASSSGFRGNTEAFF. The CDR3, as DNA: TGTGCCAGCAGTTCAGGGTTCCGGGGGAACACTGAAGCTTTCTTT.

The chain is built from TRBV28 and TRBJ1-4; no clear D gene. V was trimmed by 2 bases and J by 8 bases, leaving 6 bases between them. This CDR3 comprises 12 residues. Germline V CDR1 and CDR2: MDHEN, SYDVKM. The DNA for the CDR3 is TGTGCCAGCAGTTTAGTTTCGGAAAAACTGTTTTTT. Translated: CASSLVSEKLFF.

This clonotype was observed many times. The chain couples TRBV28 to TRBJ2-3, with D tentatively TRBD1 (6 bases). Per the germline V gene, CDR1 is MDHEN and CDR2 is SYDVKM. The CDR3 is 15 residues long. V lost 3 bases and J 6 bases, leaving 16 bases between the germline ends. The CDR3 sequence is CASSFTGKWRDTQYF. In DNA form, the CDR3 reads TGTGCCAGCAGTTTCACAGGGAAATGGCGGGATACGCAGTATTTT. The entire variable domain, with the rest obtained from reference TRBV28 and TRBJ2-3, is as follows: DVKVTQSSRYLVKRTGEKVFLECVQDMDHENMFWYRQDPGLGLRLIYFSYDVKMKEKGDIPEGYSVSREKKERFSLILESASTNQTSMYLCASSFTGKWRDTQYFGPGTRLTVL.

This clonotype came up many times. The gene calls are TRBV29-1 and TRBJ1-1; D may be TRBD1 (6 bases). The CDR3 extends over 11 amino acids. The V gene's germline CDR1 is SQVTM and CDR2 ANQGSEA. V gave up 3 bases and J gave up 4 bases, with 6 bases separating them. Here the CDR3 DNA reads TGCAGCGTTGACAGGGGCACTGAAGCTTTCTTT. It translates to CSVDRGTEAFF.

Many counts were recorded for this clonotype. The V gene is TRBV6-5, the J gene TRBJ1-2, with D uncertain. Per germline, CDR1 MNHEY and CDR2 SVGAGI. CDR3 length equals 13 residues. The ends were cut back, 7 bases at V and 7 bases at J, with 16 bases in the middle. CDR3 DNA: TGTGCCAGCAAGTCTAGGACGGCTGCTGGCTACACCTTC. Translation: CASKSRTAAGYTF.

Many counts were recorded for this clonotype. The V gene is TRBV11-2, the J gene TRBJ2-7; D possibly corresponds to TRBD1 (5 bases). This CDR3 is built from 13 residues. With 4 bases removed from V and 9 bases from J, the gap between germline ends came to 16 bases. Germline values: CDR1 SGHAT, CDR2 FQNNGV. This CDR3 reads CASSSDRPFVQYF. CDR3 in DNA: TGTGCCAGCAGCTCCGACAGACCATTTGTGCAGTACTTC.

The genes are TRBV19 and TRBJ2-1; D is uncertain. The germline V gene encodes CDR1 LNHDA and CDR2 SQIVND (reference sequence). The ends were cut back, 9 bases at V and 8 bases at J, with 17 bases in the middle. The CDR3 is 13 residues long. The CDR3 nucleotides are TGTGCCAGGGGCCCCGGGTTCGACTATGAGCAGTTCTTC. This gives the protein CARGPGFDYEQFF.

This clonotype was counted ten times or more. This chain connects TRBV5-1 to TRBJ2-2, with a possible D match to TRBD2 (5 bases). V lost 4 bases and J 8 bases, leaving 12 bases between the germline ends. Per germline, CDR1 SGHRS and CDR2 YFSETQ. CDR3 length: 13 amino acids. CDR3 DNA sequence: TGCGCCAGCAGCGACGTGATAGCGGGGGAGCTGTTTTTT. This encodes CASSDVIAGELFF. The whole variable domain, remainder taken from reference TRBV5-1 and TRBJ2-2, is KAGVTQTPRYLIKTRGQQVTLSCSPISGHRSVSWYQQTPGQGLQFLFEYFSETQRNKGNFPGRFSGRQFSNSRSEMNVSTLELGDSALYLCASSDVIAGELFFGEGSRLTVL.

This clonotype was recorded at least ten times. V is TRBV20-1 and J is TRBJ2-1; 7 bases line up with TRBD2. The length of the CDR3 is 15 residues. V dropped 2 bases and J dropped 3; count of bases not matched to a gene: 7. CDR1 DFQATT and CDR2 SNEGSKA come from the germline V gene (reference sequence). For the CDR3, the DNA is TGCAGTGCTAGAAATCGGCCTAGCGGCTACAATGAGCAGTTCTTC. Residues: CSARNRPSGYNEQFF.

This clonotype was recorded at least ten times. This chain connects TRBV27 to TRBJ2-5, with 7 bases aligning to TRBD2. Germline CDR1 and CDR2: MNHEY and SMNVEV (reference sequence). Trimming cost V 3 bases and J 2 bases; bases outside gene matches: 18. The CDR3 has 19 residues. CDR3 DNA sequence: TGTGCCAGCAGTTTCTCGGAAGATTGGCGGGAGTCGGGACAAGAGACCCAGTACTTC. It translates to CASSFSEDWRESGQETQYF.

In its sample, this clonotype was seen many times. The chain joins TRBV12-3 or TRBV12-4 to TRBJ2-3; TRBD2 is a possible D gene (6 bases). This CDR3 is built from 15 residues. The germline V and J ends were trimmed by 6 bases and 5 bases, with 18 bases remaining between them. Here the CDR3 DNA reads TGTGCCAGCAGCCAAAGACTAGGGGCAGGAGATACGCAGTATTTT. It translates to CASSQRLGAGDTQYF.

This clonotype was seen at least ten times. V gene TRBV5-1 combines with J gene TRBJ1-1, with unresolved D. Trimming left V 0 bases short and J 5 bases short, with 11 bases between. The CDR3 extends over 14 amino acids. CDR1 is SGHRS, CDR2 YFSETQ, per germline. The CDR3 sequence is CASSLEGSRTEAFF. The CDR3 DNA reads TGCGCCAGCAGCTTGGAAGGGAGTAGAACTGAAGCTTTCTTT.

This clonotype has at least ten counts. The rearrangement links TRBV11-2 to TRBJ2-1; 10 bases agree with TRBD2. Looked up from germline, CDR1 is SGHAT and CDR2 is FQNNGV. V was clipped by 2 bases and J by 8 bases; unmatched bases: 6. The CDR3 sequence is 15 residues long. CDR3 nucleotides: TGTGCCAGCAGCTTAATAGCGGGGGGTAGCTATGAGCAGTTCTTC. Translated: CASSLIAGGSYEQFF.

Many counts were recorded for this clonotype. CDR3 sequence (DNA): TGTGCCACCCTTCGGGGGAGGAGCATGAACACTGAAGCTTTCTTT. This sequence encodes CATLRGRSMNTEAFF. The rearrangement links TRBV7-8 to TRBJ1-1; possible D gene TRBD1, 5 bases. The ends were cut back, 10 bases at V and 0 bases at J, with 18 bases in the middle. The length of the CDR3 is 15 residues. The germline gives CDR1 SGHVS, CDR2 FQNEAQ.

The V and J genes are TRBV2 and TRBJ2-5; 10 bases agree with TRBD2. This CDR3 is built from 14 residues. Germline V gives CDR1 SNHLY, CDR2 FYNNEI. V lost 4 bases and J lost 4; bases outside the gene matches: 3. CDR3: CASSGASGRETQYF. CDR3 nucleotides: TGTGCCAGCAGTGGCGCTAGCGGGAGAGAGACCCAGTACTTC.

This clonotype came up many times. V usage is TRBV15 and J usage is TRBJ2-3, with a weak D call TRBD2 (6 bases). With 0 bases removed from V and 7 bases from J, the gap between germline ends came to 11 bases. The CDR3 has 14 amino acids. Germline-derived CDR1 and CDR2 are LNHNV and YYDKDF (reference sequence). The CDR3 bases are TGTGCCACCAGCAGAGAGGGGGAGGTGAATACGCAGTATTTT. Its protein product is CATSREGEVNTQYF.

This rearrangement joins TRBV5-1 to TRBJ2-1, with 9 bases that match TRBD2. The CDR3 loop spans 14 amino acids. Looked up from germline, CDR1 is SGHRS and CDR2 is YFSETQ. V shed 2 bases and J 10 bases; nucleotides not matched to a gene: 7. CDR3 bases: TGCGCCAGCAGCTTACGTCTAGCGGGACCAGAGCAGTTCTTC. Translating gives CASSLRLAGPEQFF.

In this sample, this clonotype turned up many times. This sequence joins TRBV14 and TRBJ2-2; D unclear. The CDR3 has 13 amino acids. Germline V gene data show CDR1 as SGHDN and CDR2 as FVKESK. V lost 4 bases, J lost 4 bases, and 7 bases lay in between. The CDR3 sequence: CASSPDTTGELFF. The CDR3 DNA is TGTGCCAGCAGCCCTGACACCACCGGGGAGCTGTTTTTT.

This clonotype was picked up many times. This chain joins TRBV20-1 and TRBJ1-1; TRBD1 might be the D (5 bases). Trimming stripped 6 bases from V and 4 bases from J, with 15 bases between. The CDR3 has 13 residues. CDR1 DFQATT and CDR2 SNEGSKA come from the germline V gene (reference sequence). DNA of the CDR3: TGCAGTGCCAGGCCCTACCAGGGCACTGAAGCTTTCTTT. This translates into CSARPYQGTEAFF.

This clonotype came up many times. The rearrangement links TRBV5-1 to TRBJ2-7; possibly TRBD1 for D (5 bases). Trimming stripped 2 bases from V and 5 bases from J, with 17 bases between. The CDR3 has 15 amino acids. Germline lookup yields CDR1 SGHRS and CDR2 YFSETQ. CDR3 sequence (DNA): TGCGCCAGCAGCTTCACAGGTGGGTTCATCCACGAGCAGTACTTC. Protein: CASSFTGGFIHEQYF.

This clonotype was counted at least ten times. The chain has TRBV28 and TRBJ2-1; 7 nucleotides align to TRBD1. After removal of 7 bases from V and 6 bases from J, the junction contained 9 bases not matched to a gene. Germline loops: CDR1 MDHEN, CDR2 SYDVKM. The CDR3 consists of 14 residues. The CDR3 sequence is CASTRQGRVNEQFF. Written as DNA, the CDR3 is TGTGCCAGCACAAGACAGGGTAGGGTCAATGAGCAGTTCTTC.

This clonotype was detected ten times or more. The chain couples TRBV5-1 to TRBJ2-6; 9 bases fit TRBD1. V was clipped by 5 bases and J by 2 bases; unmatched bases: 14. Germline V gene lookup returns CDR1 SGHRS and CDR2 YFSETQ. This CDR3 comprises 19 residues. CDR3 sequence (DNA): TGCGCCAGCAGTTACCAACAACAGGGGGCCTCGCCTGGGGCCAACGTCCTGACTTTC. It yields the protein CASSYQQQGASPGANVLTF.